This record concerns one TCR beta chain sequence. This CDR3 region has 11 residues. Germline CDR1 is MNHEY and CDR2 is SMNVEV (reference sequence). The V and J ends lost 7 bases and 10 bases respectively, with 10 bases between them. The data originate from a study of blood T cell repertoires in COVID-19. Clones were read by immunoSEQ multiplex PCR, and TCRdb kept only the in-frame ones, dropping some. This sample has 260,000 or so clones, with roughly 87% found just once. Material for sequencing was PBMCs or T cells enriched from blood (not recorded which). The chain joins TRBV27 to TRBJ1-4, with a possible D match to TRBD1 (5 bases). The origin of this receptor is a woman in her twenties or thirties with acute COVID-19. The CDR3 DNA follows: TGTGCCAGCACGCAGGGCGGAAAACTGTTTTTT. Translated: CASTQGGKLFF.